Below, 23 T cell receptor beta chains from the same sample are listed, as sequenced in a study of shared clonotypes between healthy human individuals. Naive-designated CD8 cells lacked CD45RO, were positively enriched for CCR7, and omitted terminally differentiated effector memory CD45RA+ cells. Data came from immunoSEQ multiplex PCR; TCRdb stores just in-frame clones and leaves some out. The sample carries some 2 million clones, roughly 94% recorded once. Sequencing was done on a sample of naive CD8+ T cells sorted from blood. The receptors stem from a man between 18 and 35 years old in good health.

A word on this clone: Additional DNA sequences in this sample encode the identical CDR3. The CDR3 bases are TGTGCCAGTAGCTGGGACGGAAACACTGAAGCTTTCTTT. Its translation is CASSWDGNTEAFF. This chain uses TRBV19 with TRBJ1-1, with D perhaps TRBD1 (5 bases). This CDR3 contains 13 residues. Germline V gives CDR1 LNHDA, CDR2 SQIVND (reference sequence). Trimming left V 6 bases short and J 2 bases short, with 10 bases between.

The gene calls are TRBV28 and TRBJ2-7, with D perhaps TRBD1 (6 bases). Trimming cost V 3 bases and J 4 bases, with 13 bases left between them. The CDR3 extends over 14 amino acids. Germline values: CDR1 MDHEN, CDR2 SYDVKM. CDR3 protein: CASSFQGWEYEQYF. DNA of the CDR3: TGTGCCAGCAGTTTTCAGGGGTGGGAGTACGAGCAGTACTTC.

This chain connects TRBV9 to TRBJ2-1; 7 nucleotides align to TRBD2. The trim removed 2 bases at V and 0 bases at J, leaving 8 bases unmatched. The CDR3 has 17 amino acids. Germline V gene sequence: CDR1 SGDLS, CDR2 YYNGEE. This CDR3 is CASSVAGDGSSYNEQFF. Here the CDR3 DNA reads TGTGCCAGCAGCGTTGCGGGAGATGGGAGCTCCTACAATGAGCAGTTCTTC.

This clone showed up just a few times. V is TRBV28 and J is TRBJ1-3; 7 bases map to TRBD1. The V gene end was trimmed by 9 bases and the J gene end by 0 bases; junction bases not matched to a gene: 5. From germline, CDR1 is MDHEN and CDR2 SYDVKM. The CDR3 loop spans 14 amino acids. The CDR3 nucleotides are TGTGCCAGTAGACAGGGCTCCTCTGGAAACACCATATATTTT. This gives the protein CASRQGSSGNTIYF. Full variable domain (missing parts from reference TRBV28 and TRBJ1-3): DVKVTQSSRYLVKRTGEKVFLECVQDMDHENMFWYRQDPGLGLRLIYFSYDVKMKEKGDIPEGYSVSREKKERFSLILESASTNQTSMYLCASRQGSSGNTIYFGEGSWLTVV.

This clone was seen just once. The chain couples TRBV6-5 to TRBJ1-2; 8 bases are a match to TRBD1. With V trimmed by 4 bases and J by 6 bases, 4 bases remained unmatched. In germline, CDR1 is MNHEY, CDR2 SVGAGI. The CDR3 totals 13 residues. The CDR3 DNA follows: TGTGCCAGCAGTTCCACGACAGGGGATGGCTACACCTTC. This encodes CASSSTTGDGYTF.

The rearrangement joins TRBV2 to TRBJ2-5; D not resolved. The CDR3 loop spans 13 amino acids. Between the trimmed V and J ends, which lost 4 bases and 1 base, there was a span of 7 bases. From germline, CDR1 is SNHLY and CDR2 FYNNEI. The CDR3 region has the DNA TGTGCCAGCAGTGGGGAAGCCCAAGAGACCCAGTACTTC. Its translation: CASSGEAQETQYF.

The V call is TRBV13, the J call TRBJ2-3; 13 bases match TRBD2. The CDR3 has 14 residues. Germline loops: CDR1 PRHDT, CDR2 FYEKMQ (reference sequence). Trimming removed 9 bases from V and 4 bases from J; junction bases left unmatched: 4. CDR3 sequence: CASGTSGASDTQYF. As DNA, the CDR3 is TGTGCCAGTGGGACTAGCGGGGCGTCAGATACGCAGTATTTT.

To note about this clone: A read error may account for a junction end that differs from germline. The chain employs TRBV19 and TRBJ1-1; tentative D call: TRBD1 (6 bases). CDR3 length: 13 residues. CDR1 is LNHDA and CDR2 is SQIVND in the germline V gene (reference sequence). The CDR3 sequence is CASSSEGDTEAFF. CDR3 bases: TGTGCCAGTAGCTCCGAGGGGGACACAGAAGCTTTCTTT.

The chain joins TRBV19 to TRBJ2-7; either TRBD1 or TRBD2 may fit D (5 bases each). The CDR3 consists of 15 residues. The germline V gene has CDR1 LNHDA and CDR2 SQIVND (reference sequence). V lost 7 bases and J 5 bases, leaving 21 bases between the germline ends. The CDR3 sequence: CASTPYTGARDEQYF. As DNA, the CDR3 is TGTGCCAGTACCCCTTACACCGGGGCCCGAGACGAGCAGTACTTC.

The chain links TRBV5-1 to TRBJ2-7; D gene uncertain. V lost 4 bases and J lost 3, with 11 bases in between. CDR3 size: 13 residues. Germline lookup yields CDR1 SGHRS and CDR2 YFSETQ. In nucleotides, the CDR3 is TGCGCCAGCAGCGGTGAGGTTCACTACGAGCAGTACTTC. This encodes CASSGEVHYEQYF.

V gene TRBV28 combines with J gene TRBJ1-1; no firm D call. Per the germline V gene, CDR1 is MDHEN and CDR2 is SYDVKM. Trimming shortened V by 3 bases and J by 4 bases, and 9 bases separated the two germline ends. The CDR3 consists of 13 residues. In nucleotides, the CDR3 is TGTGCCAGCAGTTTTGGCGGCTTCACTGAAGCTTTCTTT. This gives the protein CASSFGGFTEAFF.

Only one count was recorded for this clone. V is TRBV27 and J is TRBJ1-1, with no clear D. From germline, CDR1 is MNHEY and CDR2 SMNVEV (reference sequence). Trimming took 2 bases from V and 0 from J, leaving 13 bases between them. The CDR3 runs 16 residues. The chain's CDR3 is CASSLGYDRMNTEAFF. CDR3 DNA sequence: TGTGCCAGCAGTTTAGGTTACGATAGGATGAACACTGAAGCTTTCTTT.

Here the CDR3 reads CASAQTTIGELFF. The CDR3 coding sequence is TGTGCCAGCGCCCAAACGACAATCGGGGAGCTGTTTTTT. The chain employs TRBV27 and TRBJ2-2; unclear D gene. Trimming cost V 8 bases and J 7 bases, with 14 bases left between them. This CDR3 has 13 amino acids. Germline-derived CDR1 and CDR2 are MNHEY and SMNVEV (reference sequence).

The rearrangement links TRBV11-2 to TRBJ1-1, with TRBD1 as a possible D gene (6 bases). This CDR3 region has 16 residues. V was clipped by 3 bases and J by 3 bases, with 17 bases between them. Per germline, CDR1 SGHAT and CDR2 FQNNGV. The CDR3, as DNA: TGTGCCAGCAGCTTCTCCGAAACAGGGACGGACACTGAAGCTTTCTTT. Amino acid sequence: CASSFSETGTDTEAFF. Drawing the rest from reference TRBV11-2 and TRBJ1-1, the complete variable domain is EAGVAQSPRYKIIEKRQSVAFWCNPISGHATLYWYQQILGQGPKLLIQFQNNGVVDDSQLPKDRFSAERLKGVDSTLKIQPAKLEDSAVYLCASSFSETGTDTEAFFGQGTRLTVV.

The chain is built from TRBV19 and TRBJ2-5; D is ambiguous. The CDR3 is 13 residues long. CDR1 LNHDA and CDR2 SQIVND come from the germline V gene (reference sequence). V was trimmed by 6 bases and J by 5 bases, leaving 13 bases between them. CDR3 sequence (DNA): TGTGCCAGTAGGATTGCCCAAAGTGAGACCCAGTACTTC. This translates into CASRIAQSETQYF.

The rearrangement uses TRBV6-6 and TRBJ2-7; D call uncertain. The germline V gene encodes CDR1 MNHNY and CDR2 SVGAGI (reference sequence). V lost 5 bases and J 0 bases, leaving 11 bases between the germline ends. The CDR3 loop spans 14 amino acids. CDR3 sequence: CASSPGPFSYEQYF. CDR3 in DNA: TGTGCCAGCAGTCCCGGACCCTTCTCCTACGAGCAGTACTTC.

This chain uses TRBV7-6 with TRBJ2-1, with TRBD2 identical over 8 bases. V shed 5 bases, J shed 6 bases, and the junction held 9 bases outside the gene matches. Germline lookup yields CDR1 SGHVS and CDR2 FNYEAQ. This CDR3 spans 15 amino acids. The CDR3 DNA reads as TGTGCCAGCAGCCCCCCCGGGACTAGTGGCAATGAGCAGTTCTTC. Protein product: CASSPPGTSGNEQFF.

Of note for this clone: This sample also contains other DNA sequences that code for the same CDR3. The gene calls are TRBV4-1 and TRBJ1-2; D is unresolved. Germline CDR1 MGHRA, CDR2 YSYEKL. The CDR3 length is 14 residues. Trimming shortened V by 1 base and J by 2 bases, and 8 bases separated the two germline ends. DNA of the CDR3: TGCGCCAGCAGCCAAGGATTGGGGAACTATGGCTACACCTTC. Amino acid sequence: CASSQGLGNYGYTF.

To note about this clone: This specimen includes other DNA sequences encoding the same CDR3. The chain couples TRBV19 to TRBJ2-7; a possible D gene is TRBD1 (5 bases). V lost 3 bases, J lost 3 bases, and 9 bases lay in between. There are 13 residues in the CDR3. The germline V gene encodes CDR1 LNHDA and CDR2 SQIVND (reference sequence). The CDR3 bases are TGTGCCAGTAGTATTGGACATAACTACGAGCAGTACTTC. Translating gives CASSIGHNYEQYF. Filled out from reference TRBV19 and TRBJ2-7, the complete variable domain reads DGGITQSPKYLFRKEGQNVTLSCEQNLNHDAMYWYRQDPGQGLRLIYYSQIVNDFQKGDIAEGYSVSREKKESFPLTVTSAQKNPTAFYLCASSIGHNYEQYFGPGTRLTVT.

For the CDR3, the DNA is TGTGCCAGCAGCTTAGGGGGCCTAAGGGATGAGCAGTTCTTC. This translates into CASSLGGLRDEQFF. The chain carries TRBV5-6 and TRBJ2-1; 7 positions agree with TRBD1. The germline CDR1 and CDR2 sequences are SGHDT and YYEEEE. This CDR3 region has 14 residues. The V and J ends lost 2 bases and 8 bases, in that order; junction bases with no gene match: 7.

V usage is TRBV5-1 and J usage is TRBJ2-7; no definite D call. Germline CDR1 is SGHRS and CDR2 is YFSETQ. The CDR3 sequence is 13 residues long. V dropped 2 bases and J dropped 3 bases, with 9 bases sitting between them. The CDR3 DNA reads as TGCGCCAGCAGCTTTCCAGAGAGCTACGAGCAGTACTTC. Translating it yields CASSFPESYEQYF.

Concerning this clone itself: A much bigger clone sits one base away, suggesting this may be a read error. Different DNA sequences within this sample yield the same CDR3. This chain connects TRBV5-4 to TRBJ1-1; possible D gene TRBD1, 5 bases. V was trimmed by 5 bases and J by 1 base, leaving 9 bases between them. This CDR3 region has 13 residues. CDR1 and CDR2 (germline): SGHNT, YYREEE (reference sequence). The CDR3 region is CASSFGGNTEAFF. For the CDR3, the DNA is TGTGCCAGCAGTTTTGGGGGGAACACTGAAGCTTTCTTT.

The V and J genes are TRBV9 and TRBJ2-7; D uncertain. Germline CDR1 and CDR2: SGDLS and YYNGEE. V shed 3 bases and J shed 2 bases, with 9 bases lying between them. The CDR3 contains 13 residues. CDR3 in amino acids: CASSAGDAYEQYF. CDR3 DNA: TGTGCCAGCAGCGCAGGTGACGCCTACGAGCAGTACTTC. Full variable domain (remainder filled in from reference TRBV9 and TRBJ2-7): DSGVTQTPKHLITATGQRVTLRCSPRSGDLSVYWYQQSLDQGLQFLIQYYNGEERAKGNILERFSAQQFPDLHSELNLSSLELGDSALYFCASSAGDAYEQYFGPGTRLTVT.